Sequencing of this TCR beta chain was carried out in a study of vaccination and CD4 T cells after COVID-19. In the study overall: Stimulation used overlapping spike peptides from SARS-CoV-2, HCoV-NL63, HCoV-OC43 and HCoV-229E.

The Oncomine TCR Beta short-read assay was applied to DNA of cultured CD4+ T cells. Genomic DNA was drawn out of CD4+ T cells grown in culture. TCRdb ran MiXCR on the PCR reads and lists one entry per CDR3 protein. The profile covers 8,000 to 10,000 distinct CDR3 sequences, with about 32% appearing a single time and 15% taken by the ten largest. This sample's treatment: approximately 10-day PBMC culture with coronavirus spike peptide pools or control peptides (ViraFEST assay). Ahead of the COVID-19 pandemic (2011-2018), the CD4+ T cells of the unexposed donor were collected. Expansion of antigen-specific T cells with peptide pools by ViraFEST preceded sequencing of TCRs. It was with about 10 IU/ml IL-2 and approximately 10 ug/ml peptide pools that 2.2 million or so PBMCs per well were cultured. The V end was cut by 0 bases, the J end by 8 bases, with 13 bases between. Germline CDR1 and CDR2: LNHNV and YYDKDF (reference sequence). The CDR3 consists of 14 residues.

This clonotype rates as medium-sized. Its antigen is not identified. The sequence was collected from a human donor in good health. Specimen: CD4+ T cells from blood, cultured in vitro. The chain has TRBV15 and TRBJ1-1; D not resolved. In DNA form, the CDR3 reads TGTGCCACCAGCAGAGATGGGTCGATTGAAGAAGCTTTCTTT. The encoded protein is CATSRDGSIEEAFF.